This TCR beta chain was identified during a study of blood T cell repertoires in COVID-19. Across the whole study: Samples taken during acute and convalescent COVID-19 were collected in the United States, Italy and Spain. Sources were T cells, B-cell-depleted T cells, or PBMCs; the material itself was cDNA or gDNA.

The CDR3 contains 17 residues. The germline V gene has CDR1 SQVTM and CDR2 ANQGSEA. V was cut by 6 bases and J by 0 bases, with 22 bases left in between. In the study's own analysis: Estimated nucleated cell counts came from reference gene primer amplification. TCRdb's copy holds only in-frame clones and misses some; the assay was immunoSEQ multiplex PCR. That table furnishes V, J and clone size, whereas the DNA furnished D and trimming. The sample yields around 220,000 clones, 80% to 90% seen once. This clonotype originated in a man aged 18 to 29 with active or convalescent COVID-19. The sample consisted of peripheral blood. The rearrangement joins TRBV29-1 to TRBJ2-3; D gene unclear. CDR3 in amino acids: CSVNSARMTSSTDTQYF. As DNA, the CDR3 is TGCAGCGTAAATAGTGCGCGGATGACCTCTAGCACAGATACGCAGTATTTT.